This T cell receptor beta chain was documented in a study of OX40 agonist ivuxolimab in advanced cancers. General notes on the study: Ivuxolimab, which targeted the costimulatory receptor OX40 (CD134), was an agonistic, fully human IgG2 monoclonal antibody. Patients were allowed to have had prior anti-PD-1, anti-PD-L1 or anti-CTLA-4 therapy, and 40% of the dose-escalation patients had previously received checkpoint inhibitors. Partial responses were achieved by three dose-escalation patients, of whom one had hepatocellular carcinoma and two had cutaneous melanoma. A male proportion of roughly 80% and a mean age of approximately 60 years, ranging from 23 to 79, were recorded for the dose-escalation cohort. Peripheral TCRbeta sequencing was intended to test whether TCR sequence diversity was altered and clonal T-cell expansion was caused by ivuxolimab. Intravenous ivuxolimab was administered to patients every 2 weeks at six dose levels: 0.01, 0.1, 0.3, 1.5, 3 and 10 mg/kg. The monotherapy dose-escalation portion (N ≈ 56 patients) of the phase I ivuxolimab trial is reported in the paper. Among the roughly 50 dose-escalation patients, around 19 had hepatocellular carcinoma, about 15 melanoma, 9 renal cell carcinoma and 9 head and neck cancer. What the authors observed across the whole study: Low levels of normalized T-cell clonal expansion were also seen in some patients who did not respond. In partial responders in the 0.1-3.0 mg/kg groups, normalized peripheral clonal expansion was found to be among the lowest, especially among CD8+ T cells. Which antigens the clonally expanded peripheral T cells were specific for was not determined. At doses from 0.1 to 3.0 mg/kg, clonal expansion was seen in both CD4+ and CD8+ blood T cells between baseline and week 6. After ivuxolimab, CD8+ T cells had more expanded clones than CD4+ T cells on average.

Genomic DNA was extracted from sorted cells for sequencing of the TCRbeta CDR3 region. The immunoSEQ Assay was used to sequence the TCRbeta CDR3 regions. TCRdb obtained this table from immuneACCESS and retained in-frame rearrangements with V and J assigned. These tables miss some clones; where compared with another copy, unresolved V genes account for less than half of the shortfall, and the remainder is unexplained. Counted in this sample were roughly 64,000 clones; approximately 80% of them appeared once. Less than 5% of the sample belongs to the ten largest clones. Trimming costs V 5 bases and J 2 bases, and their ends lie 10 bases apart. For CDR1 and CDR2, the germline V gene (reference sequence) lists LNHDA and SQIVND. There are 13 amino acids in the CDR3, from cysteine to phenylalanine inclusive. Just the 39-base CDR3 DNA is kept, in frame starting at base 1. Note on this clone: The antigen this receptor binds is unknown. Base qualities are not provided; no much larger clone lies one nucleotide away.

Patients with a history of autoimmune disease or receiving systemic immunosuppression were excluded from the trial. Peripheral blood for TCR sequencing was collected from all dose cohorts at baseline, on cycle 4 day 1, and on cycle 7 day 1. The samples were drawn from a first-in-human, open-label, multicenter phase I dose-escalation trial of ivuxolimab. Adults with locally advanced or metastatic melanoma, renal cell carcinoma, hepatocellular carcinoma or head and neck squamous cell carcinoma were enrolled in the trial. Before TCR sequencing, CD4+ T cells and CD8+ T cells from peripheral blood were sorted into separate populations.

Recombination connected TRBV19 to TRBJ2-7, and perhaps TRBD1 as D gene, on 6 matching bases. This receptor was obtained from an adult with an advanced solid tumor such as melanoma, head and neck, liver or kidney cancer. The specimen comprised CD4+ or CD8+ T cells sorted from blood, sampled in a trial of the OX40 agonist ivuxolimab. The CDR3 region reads CASSLGATYEQYF. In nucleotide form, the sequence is TGTGCCAGTAGTCTGGGGGCTACCTACGAGCAGTACTTC.